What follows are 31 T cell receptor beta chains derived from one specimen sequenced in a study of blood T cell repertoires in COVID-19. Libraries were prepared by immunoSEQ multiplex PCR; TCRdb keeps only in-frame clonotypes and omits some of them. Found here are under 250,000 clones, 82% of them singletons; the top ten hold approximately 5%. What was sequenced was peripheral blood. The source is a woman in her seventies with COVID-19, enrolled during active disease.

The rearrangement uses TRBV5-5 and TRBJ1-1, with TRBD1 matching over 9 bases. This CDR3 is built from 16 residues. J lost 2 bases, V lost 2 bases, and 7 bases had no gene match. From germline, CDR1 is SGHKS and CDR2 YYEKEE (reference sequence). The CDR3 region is CASSFGQGKGNTEAFF. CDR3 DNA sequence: TGTGCCAGCAGCTTCGGACAGGGGAAAGGAAACACTGAAGCTTTCTTT.

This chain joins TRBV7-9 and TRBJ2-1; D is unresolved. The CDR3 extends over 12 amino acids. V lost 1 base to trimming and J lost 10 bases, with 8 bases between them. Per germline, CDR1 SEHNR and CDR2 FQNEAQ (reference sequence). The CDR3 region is CASSLGYLEQFF. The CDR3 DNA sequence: TGTGCCAGCAGCTTAGGCTATCTAGAGCAGTTCTTC.

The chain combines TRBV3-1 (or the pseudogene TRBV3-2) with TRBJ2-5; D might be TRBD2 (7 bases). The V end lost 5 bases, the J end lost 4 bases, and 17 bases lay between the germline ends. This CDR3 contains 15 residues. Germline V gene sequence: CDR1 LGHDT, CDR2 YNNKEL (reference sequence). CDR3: CASSSLAEGGETQYF. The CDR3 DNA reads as TGTGCCAGCAGCTCGCTAGCGGAGGGGGGAGAGACCCAGTACTTC.

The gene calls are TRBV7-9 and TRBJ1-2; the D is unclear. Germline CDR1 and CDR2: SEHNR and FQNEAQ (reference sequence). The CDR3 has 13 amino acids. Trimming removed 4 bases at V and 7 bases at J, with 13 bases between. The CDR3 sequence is CASSSLGGSGYTF. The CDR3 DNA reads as TGTGCCAGCAGCTCTTTGGGAGGAAGTGGCTACACCTTC.

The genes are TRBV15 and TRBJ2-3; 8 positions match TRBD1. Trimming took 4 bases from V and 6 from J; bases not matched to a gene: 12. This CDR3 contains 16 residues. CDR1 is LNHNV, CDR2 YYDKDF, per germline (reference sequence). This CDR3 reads CATSKTPGTGRDTQYF. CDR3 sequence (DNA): TGTGCCACCAGCAAAACACCCGGGACAGGACGGGATACGCAGTATTTT. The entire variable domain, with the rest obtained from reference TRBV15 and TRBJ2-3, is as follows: DAMVIQNPRYQVTQFGKPVTLSCSQTLNHNVMYWYQQKSSQAPKLLFHYYDKDFNNEADTPDNFQSRRPNTSFCFLDIRSPGLGDTAMYLCATSKTPGTGRDTQYFGPGTRLTVL.

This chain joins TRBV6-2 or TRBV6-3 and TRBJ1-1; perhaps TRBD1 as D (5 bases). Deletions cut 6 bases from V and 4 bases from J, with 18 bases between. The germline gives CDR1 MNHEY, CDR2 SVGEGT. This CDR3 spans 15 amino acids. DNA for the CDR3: TGTGCCAGCAGCGACGGGGGACCCGGGAGCACTGAAGCTTTCTTT. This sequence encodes CASSDGGPGSTEAFF.

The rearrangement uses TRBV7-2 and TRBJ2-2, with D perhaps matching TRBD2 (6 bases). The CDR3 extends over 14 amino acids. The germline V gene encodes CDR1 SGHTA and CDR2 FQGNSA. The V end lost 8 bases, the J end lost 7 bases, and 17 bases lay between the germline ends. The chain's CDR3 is CASAGRLVGGELFF. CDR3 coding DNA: TGTGCCAGCGCCGGGAGACTAGTGGGCGGGGAGCTGTTTTTT.

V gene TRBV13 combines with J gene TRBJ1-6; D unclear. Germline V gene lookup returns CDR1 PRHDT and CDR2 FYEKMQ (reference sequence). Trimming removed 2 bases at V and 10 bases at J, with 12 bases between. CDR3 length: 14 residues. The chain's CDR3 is CASSLSGEGSPLHF. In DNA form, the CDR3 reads TGTGCCAGCAGCTTATCCGGGGAAGGCTCACCCCTCCACTTT.

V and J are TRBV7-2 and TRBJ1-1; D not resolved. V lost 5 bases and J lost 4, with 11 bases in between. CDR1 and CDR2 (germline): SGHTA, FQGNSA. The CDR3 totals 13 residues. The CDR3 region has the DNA TGTGCCAGCAGCCGGTTAGAGGGCACTGAAGCTTTCTTT. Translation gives CASSRLEGTEAFF.

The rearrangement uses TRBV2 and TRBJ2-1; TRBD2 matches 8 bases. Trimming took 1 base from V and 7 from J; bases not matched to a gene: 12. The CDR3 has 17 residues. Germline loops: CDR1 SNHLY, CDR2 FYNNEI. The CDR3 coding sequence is TGTGCCAGCAGTGAAGTTCTTGTGACGGGAGGGCCAAATGAGCAGTTCTTC. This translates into CASSEVLVTGGPNEQFF.

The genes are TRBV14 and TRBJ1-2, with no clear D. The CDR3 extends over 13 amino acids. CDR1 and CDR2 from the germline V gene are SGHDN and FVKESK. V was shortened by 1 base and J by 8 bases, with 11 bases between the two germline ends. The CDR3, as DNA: TGTGCCAGCAGCCAAGGAATGGAGGAGGGCTACACCTTC. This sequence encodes CASSQGMEEGYTF.

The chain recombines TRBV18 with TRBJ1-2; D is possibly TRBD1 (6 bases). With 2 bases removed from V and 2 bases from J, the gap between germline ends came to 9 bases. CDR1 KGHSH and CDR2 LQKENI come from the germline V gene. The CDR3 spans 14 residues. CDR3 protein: CASSPNRENYGYTF. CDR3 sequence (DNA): TGTGCCAGCTCACCAAACAGGGAGAACTATGGCTACACCTTC.

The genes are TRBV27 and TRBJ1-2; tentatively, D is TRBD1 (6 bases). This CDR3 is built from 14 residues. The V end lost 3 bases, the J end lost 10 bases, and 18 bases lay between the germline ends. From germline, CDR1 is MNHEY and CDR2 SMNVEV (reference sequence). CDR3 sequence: CASSFGGTKGHYTF. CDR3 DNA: TGTGCCAGCAGTTTCGGGGGGACAAAAGGCCACTACACCTTC.

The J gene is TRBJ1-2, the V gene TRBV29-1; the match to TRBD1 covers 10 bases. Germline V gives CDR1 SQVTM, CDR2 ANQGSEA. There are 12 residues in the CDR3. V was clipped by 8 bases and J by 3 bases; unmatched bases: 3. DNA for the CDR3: TGCAGCACCGGACAGGGGGACTATGGCTACACCTTC. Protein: CSTGQGDYGYTF.

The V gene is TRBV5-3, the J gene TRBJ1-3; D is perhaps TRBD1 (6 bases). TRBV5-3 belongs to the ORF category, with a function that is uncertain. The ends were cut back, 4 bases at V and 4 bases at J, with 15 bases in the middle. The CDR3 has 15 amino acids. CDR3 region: CARSVIQGPGNTIYF. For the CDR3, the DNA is TGTGCCAGAAGCGTGATTCAGGGGCCGGGAAACACCATATATTTT.

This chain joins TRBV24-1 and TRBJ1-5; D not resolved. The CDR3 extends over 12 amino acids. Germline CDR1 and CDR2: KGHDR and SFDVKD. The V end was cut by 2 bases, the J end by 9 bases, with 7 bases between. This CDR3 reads CATSDSLRPQHF. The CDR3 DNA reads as TGTGCCACCAGTGATTCACTCCGGCCCCAGCATTTT.

CDR3 DNA: TGCGCCAGCAGCCGGGCGGGAGGTGTCTACGAGCAGTACTTC. This translates into CASSRAGGVYEQYF. This chain joins TRBV4-3 and TRBJ2-7; 8 bases are shared with TRBD2. V was pared by 4 bases and J by 3 bases, with 5 bases of the junction left unmatched. This CDR3 comprises 14 residues. Germline CDR1 LGHNA, CDR2 YSLEER.

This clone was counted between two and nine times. CDR3 sequence: CASSFITPSTDTQYF. CDR3 DNA sequence: TGTGCCAGCAGCTTCATCACTCCTAGCACAGATACGCAGTATTTT. The rearrangement uses TRBV7-3 and TRBJ2-3; D gene unclear. CDR3 length equals 15 residues. Germline V lookup: CDR1 SGHTA, CDR2 FQGTGA. Trimming pared 3 bases from V and 0 bases from J, leaving 10 bases between.

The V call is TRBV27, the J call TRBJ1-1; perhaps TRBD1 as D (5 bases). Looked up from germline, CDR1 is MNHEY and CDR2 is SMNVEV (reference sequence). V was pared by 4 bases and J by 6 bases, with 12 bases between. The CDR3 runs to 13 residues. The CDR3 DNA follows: TGTGCCAGCAGTTCAGATCAGGGCGCTGAAGCTTTCTTT. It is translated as CASSSDQGAEAFF.

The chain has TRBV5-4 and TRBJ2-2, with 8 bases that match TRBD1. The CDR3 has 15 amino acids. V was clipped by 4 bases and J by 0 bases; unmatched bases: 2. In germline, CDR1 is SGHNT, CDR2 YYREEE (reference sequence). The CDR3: CASSAGQANTGELFF. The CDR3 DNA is TGTGCCAGCAGCGCGGGACAGGCGAACACCGGGGAGCTGTTTTTT.

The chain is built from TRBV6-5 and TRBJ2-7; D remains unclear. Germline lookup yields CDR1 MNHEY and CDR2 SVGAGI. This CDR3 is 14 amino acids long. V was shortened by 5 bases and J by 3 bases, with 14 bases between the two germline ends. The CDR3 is CASSLAGDSYEQYF. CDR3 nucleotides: TGTGCCAGCAGTCTCGCTGGTGATAGCTACGAGCAGTACTTC.

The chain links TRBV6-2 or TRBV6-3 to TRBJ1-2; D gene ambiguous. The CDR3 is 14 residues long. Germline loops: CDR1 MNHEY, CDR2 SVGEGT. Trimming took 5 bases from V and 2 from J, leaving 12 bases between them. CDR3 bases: TGTGCCAGCAGTAAACCCTCAGGAAACTATGGCTACACCTTC. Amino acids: CASSKPSGNYGYTF.

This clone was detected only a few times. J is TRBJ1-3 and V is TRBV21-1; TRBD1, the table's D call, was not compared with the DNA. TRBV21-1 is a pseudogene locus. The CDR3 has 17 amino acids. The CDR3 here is CASSKGEQTGCGNTIYF. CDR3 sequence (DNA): TGTGCCAGCAGCAAAGGCGAACAGACCGGCTGTGGAAACACCATATATTTT.

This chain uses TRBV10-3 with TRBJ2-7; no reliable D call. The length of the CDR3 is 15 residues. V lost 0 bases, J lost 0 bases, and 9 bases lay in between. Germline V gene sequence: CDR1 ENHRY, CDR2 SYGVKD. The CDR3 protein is CAISESPGLSYEQYF. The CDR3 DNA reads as TGTGCCATCAGTGAGTCTCCGGGTCTCTCCTACGAGCAGTACTTC.

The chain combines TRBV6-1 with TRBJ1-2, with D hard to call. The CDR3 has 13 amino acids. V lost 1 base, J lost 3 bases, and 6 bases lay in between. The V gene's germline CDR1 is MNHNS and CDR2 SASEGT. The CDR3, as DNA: TGTGCCAGCAGTGAAGTCGGGTACTATGGCTACACCTTC. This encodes CASSEVGYYGYTF.

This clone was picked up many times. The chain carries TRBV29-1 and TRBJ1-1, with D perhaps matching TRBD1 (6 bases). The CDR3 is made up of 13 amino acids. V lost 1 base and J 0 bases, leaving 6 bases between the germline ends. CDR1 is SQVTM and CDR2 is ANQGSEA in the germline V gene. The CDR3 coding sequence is TGCAGCGTTGAAGGGACAGTGAACACTGAAGCTTTCTTT. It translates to CSVEGTVNTEAFF.

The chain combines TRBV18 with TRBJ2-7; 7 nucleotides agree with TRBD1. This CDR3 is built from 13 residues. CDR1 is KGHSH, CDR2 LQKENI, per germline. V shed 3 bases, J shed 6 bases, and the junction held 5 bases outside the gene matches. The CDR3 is CASSPGTVSEQYF. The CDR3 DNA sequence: TGTGCCAGCTCACCCGGGACAGTATCCGAGCAGTACTTC.

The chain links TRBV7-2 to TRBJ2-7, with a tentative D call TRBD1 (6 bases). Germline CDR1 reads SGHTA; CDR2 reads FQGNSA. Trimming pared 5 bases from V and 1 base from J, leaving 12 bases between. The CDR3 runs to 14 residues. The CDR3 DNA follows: TGTGCCAGCAGCCCCAGCCAGGGGTCCTACGAGCAGTACTTC. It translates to CASSPSQGSYEQYF.

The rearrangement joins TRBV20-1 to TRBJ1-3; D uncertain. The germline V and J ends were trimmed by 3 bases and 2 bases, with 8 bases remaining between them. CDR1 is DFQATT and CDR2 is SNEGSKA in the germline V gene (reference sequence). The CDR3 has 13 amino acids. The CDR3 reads CSASRSAGNTIYF. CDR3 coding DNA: TGCAGTGCTAGTCGTAGCGCTGGAAACACCATATATTTT.

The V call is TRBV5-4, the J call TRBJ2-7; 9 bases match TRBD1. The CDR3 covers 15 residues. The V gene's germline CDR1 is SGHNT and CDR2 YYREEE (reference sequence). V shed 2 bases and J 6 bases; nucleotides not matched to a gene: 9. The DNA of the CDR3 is TGTGCCAGCAGCTTATCCGGGACAGGGATCGCCGAGCAGTACTTC. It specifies CASSLSGTGIAEQYF. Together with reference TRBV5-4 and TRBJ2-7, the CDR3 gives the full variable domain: ETGVTQSPTHLIKTRGQQVTLRCSSQSGHNTVSWYQQALGQGPQFIFQYYREEENGRGNFPPRFSGLQFPNYSSELNVNALELDDSALYLCASSLSGTGIAEQYFGPGTRLTVT.

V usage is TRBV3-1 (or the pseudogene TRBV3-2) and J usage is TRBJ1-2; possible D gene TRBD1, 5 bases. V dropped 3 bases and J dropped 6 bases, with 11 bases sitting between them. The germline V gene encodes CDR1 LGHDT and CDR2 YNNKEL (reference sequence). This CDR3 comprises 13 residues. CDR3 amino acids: CASSHVREDGYTF. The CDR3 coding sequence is TGTGCCAGCAGCCACGTCAGGGAGGATGGCTACACCTTC.